This T cell receptor beta chain was sequenced in a study of blood T cell repertoires in COVID-19. Produced via immunoSEQ multiplex PCR; TCRdb's table is partial and in-frame only. This table has about 300,000 clones, around 84% appearing once. The germline CDR1 and CDR2 sequences are MNHEY and SVGAGI. Deletions cut 5 bases from V and 2 bases from J, with 10 bases between. CDR3 length equals 14 residues. Sequenced input: peripheral blood. The source of this sequence is an older man with acute or convalescent COVID-19. V is TRBV6-5 and J is TRBJ1-5, with D tentatively TRBD1 (5 bases). DNA of the CDR3: TGTGCCAGCAGTCCAGGGTTGGGCAATCAGCCCCAGCATTTT. Protein product: CASSPGLGNQPQHF.